Sequencing of this TCR beta chain was carried out in a study of blood T cell repertoires in COVID-19. Study context: COVID-19 samples collected from the United States, Italy and Spain covered acute and convalescent phases. T cells, B-cell-depleted T cells, or PBMCs supplied cDNA or gDNA.

V was pared by 4 bases and J by 2 bases, with 11 bases of the junction left unmatched. CDR1 and CDR2 (germline): SGDLS, YYNGEE. The length of the CDR3 is 17 residues. Original data processing: Amplification of reference gene primers provided the estimated nucleated cell counts. Data came from immunoSEQ multiplex PCR; TCRdb stores just in-frame clones and leaves some out. V and J calls and clone size are those listed in that table; D and trimming were worked out from the DNA. Of around 260,000 clones in the sample, approximately 89% were seen once. This chain uses TRBV9 with TRBJ2-1; 8 bases agree with TRBD2. The TCR sequence derives from a woman between 45 and 60 years old with acute or convalescent COVID-19. Sequenced input: peripheral blood. CDR3 in DNA: TGTGCCAGCAGCCTCCGAGCGGGAGCTACTGCCTACAATGAGCAGTTCTTC. Translation: CASSLRAGATAYNEQFF. The complete variable domain, with remaining parts taken from reference TRBV9 and TRBJ2-1, reads DSGVTQTPKHLITATGQRVTLRCSPRSGDLSVYWYQQSLDQGLQFLIQYYNGEERAKGNILERFSAQQFPDLHSELNLSSLELGDSALYFCASSLRAGATAYNEQFFGPGTRLTVL.